The clone carrying this T cell receptor (beta chain) appeared many times. What it recognizes is unknown. The entry originates in a study of HIV-infected children after antiretroviral therapy interruption. For the study at large: In continuous treatment, analyzed samples were from weeks 0, 48 and 150. Study-wide results and limits: After treatment interruption started, naive CD4+ CDR3 overlap across time points dropped.

RNA-based 3' RACE libraries used unique molecular identifiers. MiXCR, applied by TCRdb to the 3' RACE reads, yields one record per CDR3 protein. The table records about 89,000 distinct CDR3 sequences, roughly 6.4% of them present only once. Between the trimmed V and J ends, which lost 8 bases and 5 bases, there was a span of 15 bases. The germline CDR1 and CDR2 sequences are SEHNR and FQNEAQ (reference sequence). The length of the CDR3 is 13 residues. The sample's treatment: PENTA 11 planned treatment interruption arm or continuous ART arm. The sequence was obtained from a pool of human donors with HIV. The rearrangement joins TRBV7-9 to TRBJ2-5; possibly TRBD1 for D (6 bases). The source material was CD45RA+ CD4+ T cells from PBMCs, pooled from several time points, sampled from a donor given antiretroviral therapy, either interrupted or continuous. As for subset: naive CD4+ CD45RA+ CD45RO- T cells. The DNA of the CDR3 is TGTGCCAGCTGCCGGGACACGGAGGAGACCCAGTACTTC. Translating it yields CASCRDTEETQYF.